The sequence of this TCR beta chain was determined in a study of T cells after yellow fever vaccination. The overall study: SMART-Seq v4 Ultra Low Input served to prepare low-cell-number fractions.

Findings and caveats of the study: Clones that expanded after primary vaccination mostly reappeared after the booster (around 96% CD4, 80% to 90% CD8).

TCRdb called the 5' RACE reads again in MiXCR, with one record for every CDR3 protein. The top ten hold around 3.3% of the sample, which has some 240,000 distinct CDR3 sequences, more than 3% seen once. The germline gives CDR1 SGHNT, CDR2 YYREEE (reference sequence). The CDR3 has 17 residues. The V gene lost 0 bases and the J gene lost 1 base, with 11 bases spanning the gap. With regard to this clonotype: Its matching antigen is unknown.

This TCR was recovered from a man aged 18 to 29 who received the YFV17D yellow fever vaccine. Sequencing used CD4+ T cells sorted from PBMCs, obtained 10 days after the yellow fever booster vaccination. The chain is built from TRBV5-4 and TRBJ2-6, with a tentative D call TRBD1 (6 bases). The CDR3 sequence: CASSLVRGRSGANVLTF. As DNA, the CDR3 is TGTGCCAGCAGCTTGGTCAGGGGAAGGTCTGGGGCCAACGTCCTGACTTTC.